The clone carrying this T cell receptor (beta chain) qualifies as medium-sized. Time point given: sample taken at primary tumor resection. Frozen PBMC, nontumor lung or tumor provided whole RNA, which was sequenced unsorted. The V end was cut by 4 bases, the J end by 5 bases, with 14 bases between. The CDR3 extends over 14 amino acids. These data belong to a study of spatial heterogeneity in lung cancer. TCRdb itself ran the 5' RACE reads through MiXCR, one entry per CDR3 protein. The profile covers approximately 1,300 distinct CDR3 sequences, with 6.5% to 8% appearing a single time and around 17% taken by the ten largest.

The receptor was isolated from a male donor with early-stage non-small cell lung cancer. J is TRBJ2-5 and V is TRBV12-3 or TRBV12-4, with D possibly being TRBD2 (5 bases). The sample in question was normal lung tissue next to the tumor, obtained at surgery. This chain's CDR3 is CASSSGREGETQYF. CDR3 in DNA: TGTGCCAGCAGTTCCGGACGGGAAGGGGAGACCCAGTACTTC.